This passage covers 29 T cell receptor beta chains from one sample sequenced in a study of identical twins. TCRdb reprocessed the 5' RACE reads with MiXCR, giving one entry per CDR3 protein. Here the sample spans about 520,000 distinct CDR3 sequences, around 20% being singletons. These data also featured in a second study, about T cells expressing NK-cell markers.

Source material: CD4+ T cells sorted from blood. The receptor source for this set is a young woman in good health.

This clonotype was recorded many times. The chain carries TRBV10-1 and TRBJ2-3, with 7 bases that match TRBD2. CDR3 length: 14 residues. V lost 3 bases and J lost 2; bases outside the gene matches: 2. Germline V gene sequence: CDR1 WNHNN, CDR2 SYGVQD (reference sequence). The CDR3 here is CASSDGLVTDTQYF. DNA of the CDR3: TGCGCCAGCAGTGACGGACTAGTCACAGATACGCAGTATTTT.

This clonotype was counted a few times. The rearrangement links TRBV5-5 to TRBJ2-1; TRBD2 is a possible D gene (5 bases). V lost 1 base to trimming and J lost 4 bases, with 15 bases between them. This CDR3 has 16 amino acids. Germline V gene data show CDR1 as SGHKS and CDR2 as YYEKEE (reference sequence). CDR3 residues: CASSLNGLARYNEQFF. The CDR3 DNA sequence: TGTGCCAGCAGCTTGAATGGTCTAGCCCGTTACAATGAGCAGTTCTTC.

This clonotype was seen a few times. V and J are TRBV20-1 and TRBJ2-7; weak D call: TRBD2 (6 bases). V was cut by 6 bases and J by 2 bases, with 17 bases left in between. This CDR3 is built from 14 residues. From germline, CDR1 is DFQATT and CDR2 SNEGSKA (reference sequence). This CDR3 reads CSATLWDSTYEQYF. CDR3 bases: TGCAGTGCGACTCTCTGGGACTCAACCTACGAGCAGTACTTC.

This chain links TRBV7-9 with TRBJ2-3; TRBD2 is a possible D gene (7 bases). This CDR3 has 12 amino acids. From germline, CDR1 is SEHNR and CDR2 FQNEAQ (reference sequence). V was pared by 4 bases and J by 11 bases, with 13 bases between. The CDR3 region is CASSSGEGVQYF. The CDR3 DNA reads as TGTGCCAGCAGCTCGGGGGAGGGGGTGCAGTATTTT.

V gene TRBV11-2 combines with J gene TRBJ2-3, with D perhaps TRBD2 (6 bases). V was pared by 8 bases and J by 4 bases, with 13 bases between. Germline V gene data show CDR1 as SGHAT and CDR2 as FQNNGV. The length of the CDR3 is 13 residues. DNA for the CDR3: TGTGCCAGCCGCCGACTAGACCCAGATACGCAGTATTTT. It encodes CASRRLDPDTQYF.

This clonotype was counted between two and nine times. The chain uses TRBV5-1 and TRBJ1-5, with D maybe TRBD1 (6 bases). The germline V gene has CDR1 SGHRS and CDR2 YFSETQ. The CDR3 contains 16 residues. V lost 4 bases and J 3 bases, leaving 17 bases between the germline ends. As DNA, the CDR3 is TGCGCCAGCAGCCCCGGAGGGGGGGCCGTCAATCAGCCCCAGCATTTT. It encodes CASSPGGGAVNQPQHF.

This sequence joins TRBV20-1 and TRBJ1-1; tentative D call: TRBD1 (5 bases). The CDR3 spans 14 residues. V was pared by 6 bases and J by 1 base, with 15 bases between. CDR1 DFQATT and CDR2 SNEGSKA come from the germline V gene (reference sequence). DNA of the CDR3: TGCAGTGCGGTTCGGACAAGCGGGAACACTGAAGCTTTCTTT. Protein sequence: CSAVRTSGNTEAFF.

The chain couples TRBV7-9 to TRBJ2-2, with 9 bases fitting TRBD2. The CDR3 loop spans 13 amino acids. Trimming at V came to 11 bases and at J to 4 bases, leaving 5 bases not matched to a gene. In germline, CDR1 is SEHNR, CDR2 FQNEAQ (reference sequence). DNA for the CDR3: TGTGCCGGTCGAGCGGGGGGCACCGGGGAGCTGTTTTTT. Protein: CAGRAGGTGELFF.

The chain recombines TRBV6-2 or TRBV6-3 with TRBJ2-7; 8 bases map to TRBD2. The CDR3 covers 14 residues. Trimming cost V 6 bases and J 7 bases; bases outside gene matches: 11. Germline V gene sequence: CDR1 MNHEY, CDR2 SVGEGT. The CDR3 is CASRRSGSLWEQYF. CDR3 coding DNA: TGTGCCAGCAGAAGGAGCGGGAGCTTATGGGAGCAGTACTTC.

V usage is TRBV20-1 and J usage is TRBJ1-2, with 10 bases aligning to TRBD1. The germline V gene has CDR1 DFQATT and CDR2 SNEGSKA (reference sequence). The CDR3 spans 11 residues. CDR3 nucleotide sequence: TGCGGCGCCGGGACAGGGGTGGGGGCCACCTTC. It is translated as CGAGTGVGATF.

CDR3 loop: CASSLFDRTSYGYTF. The DNA for the CDR3 is TGTGCCAGCAGCCTCTTCGACAGGACCTCCTATGGCTACACCTTC. The chain is built from TRBV7-2 and TRBJ1-2; TRBD1 might be the D (6 bases). Germline lookup yields CDR1 SGHTA and CDR2 FQGNSA. This CDR3 contains 15 residues. Trimming shortened V by 5 bases and J by 4 bases, and 17 bases separated the two germline ends.

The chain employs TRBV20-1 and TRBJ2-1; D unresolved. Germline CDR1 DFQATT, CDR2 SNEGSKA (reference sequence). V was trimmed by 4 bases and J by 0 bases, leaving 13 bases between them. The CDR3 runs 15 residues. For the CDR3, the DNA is TGCAGTGCTAAGGCCAGGTCGAGCTCCTACAATGAGCAGTTCTTC. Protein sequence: CSAKARSSSYNEQFF.

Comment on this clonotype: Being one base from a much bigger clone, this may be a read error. CDR3 loop: CASSLNMGTSVNEQLF. CDR3 coding DNA: TGCGCCAGCAGCTTGAATATGGGGACTAGTGTCAATGAGCAGCTCTTC. The chain joins TRBV5-1 to TRBJ2-1; 8 bases match TRBD2. Germline V lookup: CDR1 SGHRS, CDR2 YFSETQ. The CDR3 has 16 residues.

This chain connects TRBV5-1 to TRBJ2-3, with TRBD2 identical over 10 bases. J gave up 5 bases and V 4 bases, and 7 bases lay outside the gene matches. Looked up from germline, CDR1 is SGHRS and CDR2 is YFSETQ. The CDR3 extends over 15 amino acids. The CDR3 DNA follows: TGCGCCAGCAGCCAGAGCGGGGGGGCCGGAGATACGCAGTATTTT. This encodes CASSQSGGAGDTQYF.

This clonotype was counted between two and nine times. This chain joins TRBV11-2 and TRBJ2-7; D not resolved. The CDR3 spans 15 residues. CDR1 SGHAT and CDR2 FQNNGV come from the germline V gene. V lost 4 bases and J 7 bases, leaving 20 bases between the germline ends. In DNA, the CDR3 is TGTGCCAGCAGCTCTTGGATGTCCCAAGTATTGGAGCAGTACTTC. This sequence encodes CASSSWMSQVLEQYF.

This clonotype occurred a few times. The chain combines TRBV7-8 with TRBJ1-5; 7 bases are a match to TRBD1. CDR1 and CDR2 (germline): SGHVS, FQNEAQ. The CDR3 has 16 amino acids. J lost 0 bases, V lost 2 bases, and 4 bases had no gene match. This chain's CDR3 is CASSLQGQPSNQPQHF. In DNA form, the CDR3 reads TGTGCCAGCAGCTTACAGGGACAGCCTAGCAATCAGCCCCAGCATTTT.

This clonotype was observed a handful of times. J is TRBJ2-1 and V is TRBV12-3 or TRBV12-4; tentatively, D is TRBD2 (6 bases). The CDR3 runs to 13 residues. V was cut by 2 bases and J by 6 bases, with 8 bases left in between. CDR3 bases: TGTGCCAGCAGTTTACTAGCGCGCAATGAGCAGTTCTTC. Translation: CASSLLARNEQFF.

CDR3 sequence: CASSFNSRGYNEQFF. The CDR3 DNA is TGTGCCAGCAGCTTTAATTCGAGGGGATACAATGAGCAGTTCTTC. V is TRBV7-6 and J is TRBJ2-1; D may match TRBD1 or TRBD2 (5 bases each). CDR1 and CDR2 from the germline V gene are SGHVS and FNYEAQ. V lost 3 bases, J lost 4 bases, and 13 bases lay in between. The CDR3 length is 15 residues.

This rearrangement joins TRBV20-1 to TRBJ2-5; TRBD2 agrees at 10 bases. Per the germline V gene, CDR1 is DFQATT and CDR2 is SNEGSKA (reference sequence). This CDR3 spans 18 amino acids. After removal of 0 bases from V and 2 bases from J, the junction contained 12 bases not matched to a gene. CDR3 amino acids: CSARDPFLAGGLQETQYF. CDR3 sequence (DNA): TGCAGTGCTAGAGATCCCTTCTTAGCGGGGGGTCTTCAAGAGACCCAGTACTTC.

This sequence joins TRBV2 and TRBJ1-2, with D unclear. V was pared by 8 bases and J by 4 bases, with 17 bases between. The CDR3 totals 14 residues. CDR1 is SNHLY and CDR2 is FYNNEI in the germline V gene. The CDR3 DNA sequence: TGTGCCAGCCAAAGGGAAGGGCTCGGCTATGGCTACACCTTC. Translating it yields CASQREGLGYGYTF.

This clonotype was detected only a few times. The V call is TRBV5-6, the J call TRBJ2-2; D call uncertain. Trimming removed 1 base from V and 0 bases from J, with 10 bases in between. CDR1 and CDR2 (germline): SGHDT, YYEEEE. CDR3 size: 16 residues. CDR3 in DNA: TGTGCCAGCAGCTTGCTCACCATACCGAACACCGGGGAGCTGTTTTTT. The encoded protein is CASSLLTIPNTGELFF. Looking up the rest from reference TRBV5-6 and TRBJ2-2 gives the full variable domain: DAGVTQSPTHLIKTRGQQVTLRCSPKSGHDTVSWYQQALGQGPQFIFQYYEEEERQRGNFPDRFSGHQFPNYSSELNVNALLLGDSALYLCASSLLTIPNTGELFFGEGSRLTVL.

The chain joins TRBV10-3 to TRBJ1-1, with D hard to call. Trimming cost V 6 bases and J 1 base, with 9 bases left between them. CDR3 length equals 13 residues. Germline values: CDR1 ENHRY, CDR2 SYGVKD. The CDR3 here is CAIRTDANTEAFF. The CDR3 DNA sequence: TGTGCCATCAGGACGGACGCGAACACTGAAGCTTTCTTT.

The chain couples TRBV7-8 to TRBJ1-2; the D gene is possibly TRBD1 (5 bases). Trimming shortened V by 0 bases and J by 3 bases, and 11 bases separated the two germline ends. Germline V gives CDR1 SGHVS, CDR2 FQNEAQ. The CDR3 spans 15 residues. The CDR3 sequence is CASSLAHRGDYGYTF. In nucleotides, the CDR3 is TGTGCCAGCAGCTTAGCGCATAGGGGAGACTATGGCTACACCTTC.

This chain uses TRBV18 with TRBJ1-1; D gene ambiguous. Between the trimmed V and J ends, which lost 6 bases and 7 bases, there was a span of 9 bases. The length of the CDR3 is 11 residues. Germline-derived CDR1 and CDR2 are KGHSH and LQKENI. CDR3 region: CASSLGIEAFF. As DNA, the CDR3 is TGTGCCAGCTCGCTAGGAATTGAAGCTTTCTTT.

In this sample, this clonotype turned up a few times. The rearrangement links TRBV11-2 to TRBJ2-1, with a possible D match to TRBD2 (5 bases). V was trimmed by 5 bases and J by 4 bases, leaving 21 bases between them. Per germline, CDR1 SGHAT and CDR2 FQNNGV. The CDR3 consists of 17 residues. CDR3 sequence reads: CASSPLRRTRLYNEQFF. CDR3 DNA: TGTGCCAGCAGCCCTCTTCGCCGCACTAGGCTATACAATGAGCAGTTCTTC.

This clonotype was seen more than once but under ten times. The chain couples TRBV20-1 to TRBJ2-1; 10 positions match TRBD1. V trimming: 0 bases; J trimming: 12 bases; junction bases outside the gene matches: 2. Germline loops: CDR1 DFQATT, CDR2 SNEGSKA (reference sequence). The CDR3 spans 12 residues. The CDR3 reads CSARDRDRGQFF. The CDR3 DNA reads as TGCAGTGCTAGAGATCGGGACAGGGGGCAGTTCTTC.

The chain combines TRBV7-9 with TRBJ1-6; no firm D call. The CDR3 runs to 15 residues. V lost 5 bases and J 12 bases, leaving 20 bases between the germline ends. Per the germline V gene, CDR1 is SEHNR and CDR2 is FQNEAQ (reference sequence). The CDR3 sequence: CASSLFGSSGEPLHF. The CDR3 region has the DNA TGTGCCAGCAGCCTCTTCGGGTCCTCCGGAGAACCCCTCCACTTT.

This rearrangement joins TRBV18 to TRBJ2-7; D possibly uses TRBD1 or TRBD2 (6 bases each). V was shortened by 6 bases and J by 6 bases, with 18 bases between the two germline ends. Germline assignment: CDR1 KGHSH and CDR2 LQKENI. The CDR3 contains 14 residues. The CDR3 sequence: CASSRRLEDSEQYF. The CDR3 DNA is TGTGCCAGCTCGCGCAGACTAGAGGACAGCGAGCAGTACTTC. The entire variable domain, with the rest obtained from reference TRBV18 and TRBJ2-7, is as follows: NAGVMQNPRHLVRRRGQEARLRCSPMKGHSHVYWYRQLPEEGLKFMVYLQKENIIDESGMPKERFSAEFPKEGPSILRIQQVVRGDSAAYFCASSRRLEDSEQYFGPGTRLTVT.

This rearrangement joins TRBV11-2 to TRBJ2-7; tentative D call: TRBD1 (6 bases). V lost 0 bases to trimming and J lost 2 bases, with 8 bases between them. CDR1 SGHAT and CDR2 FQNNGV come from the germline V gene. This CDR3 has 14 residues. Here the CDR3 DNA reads TGTGCCAGCAGCTTAGACGACAGGCCCTACGAGCAGTACTTC. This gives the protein CASSLDDRPYEQYF.